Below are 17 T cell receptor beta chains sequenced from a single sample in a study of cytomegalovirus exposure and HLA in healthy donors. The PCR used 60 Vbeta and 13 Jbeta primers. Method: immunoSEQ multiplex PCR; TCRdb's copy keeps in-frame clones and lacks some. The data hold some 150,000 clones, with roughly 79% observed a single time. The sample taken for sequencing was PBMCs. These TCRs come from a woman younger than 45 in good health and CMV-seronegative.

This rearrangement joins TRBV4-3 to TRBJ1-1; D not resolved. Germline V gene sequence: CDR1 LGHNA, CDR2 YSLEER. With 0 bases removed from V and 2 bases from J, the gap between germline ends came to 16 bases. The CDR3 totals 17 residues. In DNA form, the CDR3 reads TGCGCCAGCAGCCAAGATCGTTCGCCGCTATTAAACACTGAAGCTTTCTTT. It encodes CASSQDRSPLLNTEAFF.

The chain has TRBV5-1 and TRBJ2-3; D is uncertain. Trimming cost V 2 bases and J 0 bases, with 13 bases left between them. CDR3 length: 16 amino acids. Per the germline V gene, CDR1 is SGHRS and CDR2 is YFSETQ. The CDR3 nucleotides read TGCGCCAGCAGCTTAGGTTCAGCCGGGAGCACAGATACGCAGTATTTT. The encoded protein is CASSLGSAGSTDTQYF.

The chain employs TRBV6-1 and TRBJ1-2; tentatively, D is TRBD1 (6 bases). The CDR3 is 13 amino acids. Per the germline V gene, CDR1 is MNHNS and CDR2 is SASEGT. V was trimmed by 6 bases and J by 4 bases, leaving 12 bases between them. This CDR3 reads CASSGDTVYGYTF. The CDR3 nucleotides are TGTGCCAGCAGCGGGGACACCGTCTATGGCTACACCTTC.

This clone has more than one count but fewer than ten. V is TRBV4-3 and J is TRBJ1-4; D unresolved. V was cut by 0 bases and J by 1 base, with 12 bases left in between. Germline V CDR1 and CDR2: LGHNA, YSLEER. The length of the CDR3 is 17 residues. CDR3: CASSQDFLGITNEKLFF. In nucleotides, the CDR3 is TGCGCCAGCAGCCAAGATTTCCTAGGCATAACTAATGAAAAACTGTTTTTT.

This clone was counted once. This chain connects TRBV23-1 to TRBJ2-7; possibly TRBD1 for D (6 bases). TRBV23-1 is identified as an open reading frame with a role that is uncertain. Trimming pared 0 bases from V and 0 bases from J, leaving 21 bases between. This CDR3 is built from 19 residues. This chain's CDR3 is CASSQSGGQVQGYSYEQYF. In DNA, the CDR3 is TGCGCCAGCAGTCAATCAGGCGGGCAGGTACAGGGTTACTCCTACGAGCAGTACTTC.

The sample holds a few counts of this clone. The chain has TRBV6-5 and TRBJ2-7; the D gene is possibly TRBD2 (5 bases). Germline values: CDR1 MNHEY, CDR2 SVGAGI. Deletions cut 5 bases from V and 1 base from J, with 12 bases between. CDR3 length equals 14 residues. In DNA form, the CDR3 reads TGTGCCAGCAGTCGGGGAGTGCCTTCCTACGAGCAGTACTTC. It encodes CASSRGVPSYEQYF.

The CDR3 reads CASSPFNGRDNIQYF. CDR3 nucleotides: TGTGCCAGCAGCCCGTTTAACGGCAGGGATAACATTCAGTACTTC. The chain is built from TRBV11-2 and TRBJ2-4, with a possible D match to TRBD1 (5 bases). CDR1 and CDR2 from the germline V gene are SGHAT and FQNNGV. Trimming removed 5 bases at V and 7 bases at J, with 18 bases between. This CDR3 region has 15 residues.

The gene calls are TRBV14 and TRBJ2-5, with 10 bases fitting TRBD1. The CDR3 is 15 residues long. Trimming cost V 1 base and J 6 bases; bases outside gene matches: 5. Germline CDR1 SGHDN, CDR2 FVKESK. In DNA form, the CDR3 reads TGTGCCAGCAGCCAAGCTTGGGGACAGGGGAAGACCCAGTACTTC. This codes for CASSQAWGQGKTQYF.

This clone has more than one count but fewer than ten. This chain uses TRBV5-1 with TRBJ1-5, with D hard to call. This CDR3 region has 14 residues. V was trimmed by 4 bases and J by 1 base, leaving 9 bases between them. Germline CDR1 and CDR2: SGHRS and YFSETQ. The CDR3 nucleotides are TGCGCCAGCAGCCCCGAGGGAAGCAATCAGCCCCAGCATTTT. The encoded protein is CASSPEGSNQPQHF.

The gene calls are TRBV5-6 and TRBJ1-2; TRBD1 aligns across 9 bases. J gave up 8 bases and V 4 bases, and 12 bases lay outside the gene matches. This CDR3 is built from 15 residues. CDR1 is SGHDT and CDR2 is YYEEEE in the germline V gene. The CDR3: CASSRTGGGKIGYTF. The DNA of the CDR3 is TGTGCCAGCAGCCGCACAGGGGGCGGAAAAATCGGCTACACCTTC.

The CDR3, as DNA: TGCGCCAGCAGCTTGGTCGGACAGGGGGATGGCTACACCTTC. It is translated as CASSLVGQGDGYTF. The chain uses TRBV5-1 and TRBJ1-2; 10 nucleotides align to TRBD1. Germline V gives CDR1 SGHRS, CDR2 YFSETQ. Germline trimming cut 0 bases from V and 6 bases from J; bases unmatched to any gene: 2. CDR3 length equals 14 residues. The whole variable domain, filled in from reference TRBV5-1 and TRBJ1-2, reads KAGVTQTPRYLIKTRGQQVTLSCSPISGHRSVSWYQQTPGQGLQFLFEYFSETQRNKGNFPGRFSGRQFSNSRSEMNVSTLELGDSALYLCASSLVGQGDGYTFGSGTRLTVV.

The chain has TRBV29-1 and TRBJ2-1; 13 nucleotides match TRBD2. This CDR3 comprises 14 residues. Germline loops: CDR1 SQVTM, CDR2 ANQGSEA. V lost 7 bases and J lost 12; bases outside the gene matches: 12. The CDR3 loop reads CSAGVGLAGLGQFF. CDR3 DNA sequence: TGCAGCGCTGGGGTGGGACTAGCGGGGCTCGGGCAGTTCTTC.

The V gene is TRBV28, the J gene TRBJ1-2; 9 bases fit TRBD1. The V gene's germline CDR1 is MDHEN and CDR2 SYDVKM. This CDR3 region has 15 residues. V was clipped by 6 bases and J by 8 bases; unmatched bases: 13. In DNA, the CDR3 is TGTGCCAGCAGGTCGATACAGGGGGCGCCCCGGGGCTACACCTTC. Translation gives CASRSIQGAPRGYTF.

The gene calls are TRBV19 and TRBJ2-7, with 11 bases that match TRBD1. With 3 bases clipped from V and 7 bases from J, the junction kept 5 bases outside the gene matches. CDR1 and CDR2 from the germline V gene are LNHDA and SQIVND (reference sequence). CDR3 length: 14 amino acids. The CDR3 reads CASSIGQGAGEQYF. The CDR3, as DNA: TGTGCCAGTAGTATTGGACAGGGGGCGGGAGAGCAGTACTTC.

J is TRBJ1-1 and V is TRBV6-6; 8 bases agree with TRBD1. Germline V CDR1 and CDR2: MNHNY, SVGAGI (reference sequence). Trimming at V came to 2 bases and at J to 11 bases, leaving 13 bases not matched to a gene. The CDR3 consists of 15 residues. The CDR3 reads CASSYQGQVQTGAFF. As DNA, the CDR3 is TGTGCCAGCAGTTACCAGGGACAGGTCCAAACCGGGGCTTTCTTT.

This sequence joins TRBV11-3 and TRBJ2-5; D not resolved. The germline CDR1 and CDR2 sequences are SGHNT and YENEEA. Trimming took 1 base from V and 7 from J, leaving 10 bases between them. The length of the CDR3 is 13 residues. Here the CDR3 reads CASSLGWRGTQYF. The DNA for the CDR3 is TGTGCCAGCAGCTTAGGTTGGCGAGGGACCCAGTACTTC.

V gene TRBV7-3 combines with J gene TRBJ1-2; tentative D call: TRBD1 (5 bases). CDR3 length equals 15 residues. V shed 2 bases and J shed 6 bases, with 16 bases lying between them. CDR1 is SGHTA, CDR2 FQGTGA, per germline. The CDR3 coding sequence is TGTGCCAGCAGCTTATCAGGGACTCCTCGGGATGGCTACACCTTC. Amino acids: CASSLSGTPRDGYTF.